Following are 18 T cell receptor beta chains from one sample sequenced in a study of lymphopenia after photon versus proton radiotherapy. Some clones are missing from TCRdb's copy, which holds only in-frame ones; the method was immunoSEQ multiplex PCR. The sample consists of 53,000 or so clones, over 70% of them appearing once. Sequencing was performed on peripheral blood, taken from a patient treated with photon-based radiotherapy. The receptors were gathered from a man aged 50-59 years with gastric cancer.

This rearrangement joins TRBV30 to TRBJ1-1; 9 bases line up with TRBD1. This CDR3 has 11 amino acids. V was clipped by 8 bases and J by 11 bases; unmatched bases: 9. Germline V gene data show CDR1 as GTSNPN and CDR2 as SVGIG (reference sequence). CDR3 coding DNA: TGTGCCAAAGGACAGGGGCAAGCGGCTTTCTTT. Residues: CAKGQGQAAFF. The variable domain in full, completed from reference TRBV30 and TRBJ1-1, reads SQTIHQWPATLVQPVGSPLSLECTVEGTSNPNLYWYRQAAGRGLQLLFYSVGIGQISSEVPQNLSASRPQDRQFILSSKKLLLSDSGFYLCAKGQGQAAFFGQGTRLTVV.

CDR3 nucleotides: TGTGCCTGGAGTGTACTACTAGCGGGAGTAAATGAGCAGTTCTTC. Translation: CAWSVLLAGVNEQFF. The V and J genes are TRBV30 and TRBJ2-1, with 11 bases identical to TRBD2. Germline V CDR1 and CDR2: GTSNPN, SVGIG (reference sequence). The CDR3 consists of 15 residues. J was trimmed by 7 bases and V by 0 bases; bases with no gene match: 5.

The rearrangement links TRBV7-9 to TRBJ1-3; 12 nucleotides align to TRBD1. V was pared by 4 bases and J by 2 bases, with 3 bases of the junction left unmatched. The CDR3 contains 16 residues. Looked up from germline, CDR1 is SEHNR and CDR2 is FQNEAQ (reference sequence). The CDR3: CASSSGQGAAGNTIYF. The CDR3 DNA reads TGTGCCAGCAGCTCGGGACAGGGGGCTGCTGGAAACACCATATATTTT.

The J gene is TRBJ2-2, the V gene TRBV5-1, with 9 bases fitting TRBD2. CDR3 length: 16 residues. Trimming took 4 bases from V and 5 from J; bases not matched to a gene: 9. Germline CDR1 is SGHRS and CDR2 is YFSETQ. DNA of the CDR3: TGCGCCAGCAGCCAGACTAGCGGAGGGGGGACCGGGGAGCTGTTTTTT. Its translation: CASSQTSGGGTGELFF.

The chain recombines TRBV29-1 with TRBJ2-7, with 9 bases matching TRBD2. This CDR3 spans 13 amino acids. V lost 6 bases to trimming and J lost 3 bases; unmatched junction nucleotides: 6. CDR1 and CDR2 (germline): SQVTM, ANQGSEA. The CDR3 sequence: CSVTLAGLYEQYF. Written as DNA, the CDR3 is TGCAGCGTGACACTAGCGGGCCTCTACGAGCAGTACTTC.

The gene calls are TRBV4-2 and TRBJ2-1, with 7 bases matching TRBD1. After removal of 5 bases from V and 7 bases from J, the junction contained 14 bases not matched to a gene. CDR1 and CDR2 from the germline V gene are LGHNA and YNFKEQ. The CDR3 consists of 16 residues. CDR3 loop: CASSKVPGQIFNEQFF. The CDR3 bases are TGTGCCAGCAGCAAAGTTCCGGGACAGATTTTTAATGAGCAGTTCTTC.

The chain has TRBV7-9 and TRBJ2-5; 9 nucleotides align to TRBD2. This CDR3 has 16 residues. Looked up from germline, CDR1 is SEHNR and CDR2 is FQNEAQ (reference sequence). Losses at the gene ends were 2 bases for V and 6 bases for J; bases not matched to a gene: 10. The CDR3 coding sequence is TGTGCCAGCAGCTTATTCGCGCTAGCGGGAATGAAGACCCAGTACTTC. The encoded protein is CASSLFALAGMKTQYF.

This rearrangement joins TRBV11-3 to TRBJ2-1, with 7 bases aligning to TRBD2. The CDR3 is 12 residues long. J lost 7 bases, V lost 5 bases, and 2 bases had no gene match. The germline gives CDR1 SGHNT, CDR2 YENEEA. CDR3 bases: TGTGCCAGCAGCCATAGCGGGAATGAGCAGTTCTTC. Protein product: CASSHSGNEQFF.

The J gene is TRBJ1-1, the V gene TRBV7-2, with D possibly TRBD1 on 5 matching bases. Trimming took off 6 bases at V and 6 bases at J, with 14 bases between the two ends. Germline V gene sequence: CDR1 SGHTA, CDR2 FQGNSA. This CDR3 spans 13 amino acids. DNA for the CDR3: TGTGCCAGCAGGCCGACAGTGGCCGCTGAAGCTTTCTTT. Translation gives CASRPTVAAEAFF.

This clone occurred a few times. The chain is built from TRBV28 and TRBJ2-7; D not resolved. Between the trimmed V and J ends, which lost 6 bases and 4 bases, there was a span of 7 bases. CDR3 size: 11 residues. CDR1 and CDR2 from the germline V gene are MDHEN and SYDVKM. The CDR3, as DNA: TGTGCCAGCAGATCAGGTTACGAGCAGTACTTC. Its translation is CASRSGYEQYF.

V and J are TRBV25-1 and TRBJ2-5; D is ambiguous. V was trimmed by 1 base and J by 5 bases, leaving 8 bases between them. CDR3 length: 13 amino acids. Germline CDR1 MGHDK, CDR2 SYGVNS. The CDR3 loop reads CASSEFHRETQYF. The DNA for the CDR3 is TGTGCCAGCAGTGAATTTCACCGGGAGACCCAGTACTTC.

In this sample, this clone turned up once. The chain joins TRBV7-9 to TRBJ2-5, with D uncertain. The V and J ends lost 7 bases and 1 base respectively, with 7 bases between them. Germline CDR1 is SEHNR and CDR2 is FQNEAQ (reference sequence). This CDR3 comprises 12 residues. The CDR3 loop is CASTSLQETQYF. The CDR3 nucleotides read TGTGCCAGCACCTCGCTCCAAGAGACCCAGTACTTC.

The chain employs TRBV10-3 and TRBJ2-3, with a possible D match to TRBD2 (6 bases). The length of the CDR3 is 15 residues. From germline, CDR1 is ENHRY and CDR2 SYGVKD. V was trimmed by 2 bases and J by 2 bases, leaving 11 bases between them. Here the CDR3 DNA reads TGTGCCATCAGTGAGAGTAGCGGTTCCACAGATACGCAGTATTTT. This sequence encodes CAISESSGSTDTQYF.

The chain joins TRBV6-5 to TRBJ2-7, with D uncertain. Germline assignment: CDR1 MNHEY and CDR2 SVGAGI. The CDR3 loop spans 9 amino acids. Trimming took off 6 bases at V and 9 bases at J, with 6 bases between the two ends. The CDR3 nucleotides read TGTGCCAGCAGCCCGGCGCAGTACTTC. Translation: CASSPAQYF.

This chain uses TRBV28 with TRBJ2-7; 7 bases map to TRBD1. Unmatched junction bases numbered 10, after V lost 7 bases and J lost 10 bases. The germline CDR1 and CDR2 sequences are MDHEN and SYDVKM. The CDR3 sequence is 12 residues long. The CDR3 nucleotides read TGTGCCAGCACCCCGCCAAGGGGGCCACAGTACTTC. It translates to CASTPPRGPQYF.

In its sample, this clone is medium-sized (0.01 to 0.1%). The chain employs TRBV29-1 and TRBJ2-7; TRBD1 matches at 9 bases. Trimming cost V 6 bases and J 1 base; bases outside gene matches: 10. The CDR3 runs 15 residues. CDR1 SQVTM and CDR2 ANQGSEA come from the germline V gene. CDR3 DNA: TGCAGCGTCGGGACAGGGTCCAATCCTTCCTACGAGCAGTACTTC. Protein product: CSVGTGSNPSYEQYF.

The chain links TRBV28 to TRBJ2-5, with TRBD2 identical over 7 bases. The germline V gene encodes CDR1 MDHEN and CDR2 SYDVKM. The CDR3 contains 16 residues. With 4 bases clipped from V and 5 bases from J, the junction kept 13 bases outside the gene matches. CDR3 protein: CASSSAAVVSGETQYF. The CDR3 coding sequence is TGTGCCAGCAGTTCTGCAGCGGTTGTTAGCGGGGAGACCCAGTACTTC. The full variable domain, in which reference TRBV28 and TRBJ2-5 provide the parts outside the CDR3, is DVKVTQSSRYLVKRTGEKVFLECVQDMDHENMFWYRQDPGLGLRLIYFSYDVKMKEKGDIPEGYSVSREKKERFSLILESASTNQTSMYLCASSSAAVVSGETQYFGPGTRLLVL.

The CDR3 sequence: CASSLGSGRRDEQFF. The CDR3 nucleotides read TGTGCCAGCAGCTTAGGGAGCGGGAGAAGGGATGAGCAGTTCTTC. This chain links TRBV7-2 with TRBJ2-1; 8 bases align to TRBD2. With 1 base clipped from V and 8 bases from J, the junction kept 7 bases outside the gene matches. This CDR3 spans 15 amino acids. Per germline, CDR1 SGHTA and CDR2 FQGNSA.